This TCR beta chain was retrieved from a study of beta chain features in type 1 diabetes. The CDR3 is 14 amino acids. Germline V gives CDR1 SGHAT, CDR2 FQNNGV. V was clipped by 5 bases and J by 6 bases, with 17 bases between them. As concerns this clone: Its antigen is still unknown.

Study conclusions and caveats: Lower insertion and higher deletion counts appeared at VDJ junctions in type 1 diabetes patients. For Type 1 diabetes patients, all four CD4+ subsets carried TCRB CDR3s that were moderately but significantly shorter.

The investigators reverse transcribed all of the isolated RNA, so they sequenced expressed TCRB transcripts. Repertoires were generated with immunoSEQ multiplex PCR, while TCRdb's copy carries only in-frame clones and drops some. This repertoire shows some 140,000 clones, about 10% found once; its top ten account for around 0.79%. Sorted populations all exceeded 95% purity. This chain joins TRBV11-2 and TRBJ2-7, with a weak D call TRBD1 (6 bases). This receptor was identified in a man younger than 40 with type 1 diabetes. Material for sequencing was central memory CD4+ T cells from blood. CDR3 amino acids: CASSLAGVNAEQYF. The CDR3 DNA sequence: TGTGCCAGCAGCCTGGCAGGGGTCAACGCCGAGCAGTACTTC.